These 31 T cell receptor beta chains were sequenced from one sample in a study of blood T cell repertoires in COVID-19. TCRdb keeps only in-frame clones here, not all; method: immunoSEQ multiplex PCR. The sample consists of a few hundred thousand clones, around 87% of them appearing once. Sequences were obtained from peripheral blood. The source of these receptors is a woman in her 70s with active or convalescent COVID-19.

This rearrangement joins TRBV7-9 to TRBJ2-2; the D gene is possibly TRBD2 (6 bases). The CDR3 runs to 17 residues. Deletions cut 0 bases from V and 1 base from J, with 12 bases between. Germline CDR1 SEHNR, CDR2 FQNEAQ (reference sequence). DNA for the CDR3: TGTGCCAGCAGCTTAGCGGGCGCGGGGTTGAACACCGGGGAGCTGTTTTTT. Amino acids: CASSLAGAGLNTGELFF.

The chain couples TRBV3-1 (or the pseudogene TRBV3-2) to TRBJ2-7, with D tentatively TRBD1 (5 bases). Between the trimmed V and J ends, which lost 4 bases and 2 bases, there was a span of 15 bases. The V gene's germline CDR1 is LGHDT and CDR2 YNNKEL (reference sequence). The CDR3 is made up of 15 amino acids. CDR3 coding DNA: TGTGCCAGCAGCCTATTTAGGGGAACTCCCTACGAGCAGTACTTC. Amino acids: CASSLFRGTPYEQYF.

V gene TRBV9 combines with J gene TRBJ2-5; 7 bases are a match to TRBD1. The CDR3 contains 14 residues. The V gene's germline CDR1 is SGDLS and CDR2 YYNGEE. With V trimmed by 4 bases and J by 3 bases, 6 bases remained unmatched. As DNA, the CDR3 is TGTGCCAGCAGCAAACAGGGGTGGAAAGAGACCCAGTACTTC. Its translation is CASSKQGWKETQYF.

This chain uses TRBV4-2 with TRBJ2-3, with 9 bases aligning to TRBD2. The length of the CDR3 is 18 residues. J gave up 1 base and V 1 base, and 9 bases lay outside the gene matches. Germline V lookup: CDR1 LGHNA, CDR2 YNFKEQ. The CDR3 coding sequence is TGTGCCAGCAGCCAAGTGGCCCAGGCTAGCGGGGGCACAGATACGCAGTATTTT. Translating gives CASSQVAQASGGTDTQYF.

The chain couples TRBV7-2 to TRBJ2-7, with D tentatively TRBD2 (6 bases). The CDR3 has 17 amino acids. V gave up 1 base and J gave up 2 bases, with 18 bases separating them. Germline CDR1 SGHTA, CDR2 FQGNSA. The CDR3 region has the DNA TGTGCCAGCAGCTTAGGTCTTCGGGCGGGAAGCACCTACGAGCAGTACTTC. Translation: CASSLGLRAGSTYEQYF.

The CDR3 loop is CASRTGTGNGYTF. The CDR3 DNA follows: TGTGCCAGCAGAACCGGGACAGGGAACGGCTACACCTTC. The V call is TRBV6-5, the J call TRBJ1-2; 9 bases match TRBD1. The CDR3 extends over 13 amino acids. Germline CDR1 is MNHEY and CDR2 is SVGAGI. The V segment lost 6 bases and the J segment 8 bases; nucleotides outside the gene matches: 7.

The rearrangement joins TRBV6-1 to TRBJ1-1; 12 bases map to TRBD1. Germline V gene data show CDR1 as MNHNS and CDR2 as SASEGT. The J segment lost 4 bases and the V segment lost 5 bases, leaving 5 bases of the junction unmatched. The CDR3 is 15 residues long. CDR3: CASSPGDRGLTEAFF. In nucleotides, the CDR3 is TGTGCCAGCAGTCCCGGGGACAGGGGGCTCACTGAAGCTTTCTTT.

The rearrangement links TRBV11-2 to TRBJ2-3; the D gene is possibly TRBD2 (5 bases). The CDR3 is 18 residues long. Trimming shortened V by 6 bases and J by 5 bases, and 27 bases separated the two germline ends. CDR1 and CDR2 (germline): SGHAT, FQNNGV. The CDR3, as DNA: TGTGCCAGCAGAGATCTTGCGGGTTCCCGACACGTGGGAGATACGCAGTATTTT. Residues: CASRDLAGSRHVGDTQYF.

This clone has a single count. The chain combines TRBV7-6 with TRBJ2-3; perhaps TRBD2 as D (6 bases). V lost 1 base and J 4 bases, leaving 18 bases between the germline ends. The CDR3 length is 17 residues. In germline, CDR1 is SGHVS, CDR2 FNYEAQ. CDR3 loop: CASSLGSGPGGADTQYF. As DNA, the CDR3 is TGTGCCAGCAGCTTAGGTTCCGGACCCGGCGGGGCAGATACGCAGTATTTT.

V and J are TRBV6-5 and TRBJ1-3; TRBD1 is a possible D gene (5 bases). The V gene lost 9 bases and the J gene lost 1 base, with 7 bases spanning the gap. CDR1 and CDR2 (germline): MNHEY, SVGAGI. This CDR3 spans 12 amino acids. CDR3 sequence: CASWTSGNTIYF. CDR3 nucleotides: TGTGCCAGTTGGACATCTGGAAACACCATATATTTT.

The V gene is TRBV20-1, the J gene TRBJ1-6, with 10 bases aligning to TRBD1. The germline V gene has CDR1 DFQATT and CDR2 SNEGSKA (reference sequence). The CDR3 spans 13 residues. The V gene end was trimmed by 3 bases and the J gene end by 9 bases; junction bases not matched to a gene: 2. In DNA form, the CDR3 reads TGCAGTGCTAGTGGGACAGGGGCTTCACCCCTCCACTTT. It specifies CSASGTGASPLHF.

The CDR3 spells CASSLRSGDEQFF. The CDR3 DNA is TGTGCCAGCAGCTTGAGGTCGGGGGATGAGCAGTTCTTC. V usage is TRBV5-4 and J usage is TRBJ2-1; weak D call: TRBD2 (6 bases). Trimming removed 1 base from V and 8 bases from J, with 10 bases in between. The CDR3 length is 13 residues. CDR1 is SGHNT and CDR2 is YYREEE in the germline V gene (reference sequence).

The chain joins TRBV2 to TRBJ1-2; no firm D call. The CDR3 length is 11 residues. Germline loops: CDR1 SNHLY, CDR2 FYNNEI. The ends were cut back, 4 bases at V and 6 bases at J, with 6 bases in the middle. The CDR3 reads CASSARDGYTF. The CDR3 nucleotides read TGTGCCAGCAGTGCCCGGGATGGCTACACCTTC.

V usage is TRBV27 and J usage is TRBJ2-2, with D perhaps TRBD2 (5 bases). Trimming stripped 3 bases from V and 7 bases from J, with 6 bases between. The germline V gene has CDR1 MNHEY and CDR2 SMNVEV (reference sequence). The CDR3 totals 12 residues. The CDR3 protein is CASSFGVGELFF. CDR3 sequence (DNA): TGTGCCAGCAGTTTCGGGGTCGGGGAGCTGTTTTTT.

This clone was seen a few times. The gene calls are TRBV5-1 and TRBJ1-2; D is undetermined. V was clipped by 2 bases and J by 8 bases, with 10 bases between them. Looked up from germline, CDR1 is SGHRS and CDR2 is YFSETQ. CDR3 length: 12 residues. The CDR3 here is CASSLNTKGYTF. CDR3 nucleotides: TGCGCCAGCAGCTTAAACACGAAAGGCTACACCTTC.

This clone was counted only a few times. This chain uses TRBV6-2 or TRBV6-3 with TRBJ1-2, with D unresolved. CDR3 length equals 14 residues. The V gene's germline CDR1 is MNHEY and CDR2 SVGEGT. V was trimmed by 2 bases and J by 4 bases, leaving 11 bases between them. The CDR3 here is CASSYTQIFYGYTF. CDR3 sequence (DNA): TGTGCCAGCAGTTACACCCAGATTTTCTATGGCTACACCTTC.

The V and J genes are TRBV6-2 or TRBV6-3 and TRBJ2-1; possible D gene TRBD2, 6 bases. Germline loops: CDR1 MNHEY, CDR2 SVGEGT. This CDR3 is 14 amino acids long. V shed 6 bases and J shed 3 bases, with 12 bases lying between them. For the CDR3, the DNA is TGTGCCAGCAGCGGAGGGACCCGCTACAATGAGCAGTTCTTC. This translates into CASSGGTRYNEQFF.

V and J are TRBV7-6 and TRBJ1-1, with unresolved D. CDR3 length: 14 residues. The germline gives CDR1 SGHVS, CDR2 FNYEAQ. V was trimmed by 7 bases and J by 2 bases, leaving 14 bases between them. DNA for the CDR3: TGTGCCAGCAACATAGGAGGTAGTAACACTGAAGCTTTCTTT. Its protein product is CASNIGGSNTEAFF.

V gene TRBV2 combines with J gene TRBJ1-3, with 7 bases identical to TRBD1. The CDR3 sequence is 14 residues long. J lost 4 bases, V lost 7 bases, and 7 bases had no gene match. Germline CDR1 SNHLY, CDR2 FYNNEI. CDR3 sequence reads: CASKLQGFGNTIYF. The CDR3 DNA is TGTGCCAGCAAACTACAGGGGTTCGGAAACACCATATATTTT.

The CDR3 here is CASSFRSNQPQHF. The CDR3 DNA follows: TGTGCCAGCAGTTTTCGTAGCAATCAGCCCCAGCATTTT. This sequence joins TRBV27 and TRBJ1-5; D is uncertain. The germline V and J ends were trimmed by 3 bases and 0 bases, with 3 bases remaining between them. From germline, CDR1 is MNHEY and CDR2 SMNVEV (reference sequence). This CDR3 comprises 13 residues.

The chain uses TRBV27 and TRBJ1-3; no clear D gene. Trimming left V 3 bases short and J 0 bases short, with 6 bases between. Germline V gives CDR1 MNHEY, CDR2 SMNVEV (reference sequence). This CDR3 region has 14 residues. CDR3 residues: CASSFRGSGNTIYF. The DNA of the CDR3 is TGTGCCAGCAGTTTTCGAGGCTCTGGAAACACCATATATTTT.

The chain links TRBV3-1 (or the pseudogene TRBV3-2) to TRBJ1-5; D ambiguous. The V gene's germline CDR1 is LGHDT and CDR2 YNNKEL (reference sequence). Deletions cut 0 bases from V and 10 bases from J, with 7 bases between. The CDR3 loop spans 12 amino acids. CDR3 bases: TGTGCCAGCAGCCAAGAGCCGGGTCCCCAGCATTTT. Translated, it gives CASSQEPGPQHF.

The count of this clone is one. CDR3 nucleotide sequence: TGTGCCAGCAGCTTAGGCAGCGGGAAGACCGGGGAGCTGTTTTTT. Its translation: CASSLGSGKTGELFF. This chain links TRBV5-4 with TRBJ2-2; 7 nucleotides line up with TRBD2. CDR1 is SGHNT, CDR2 YYREEE, per germline (reference sequence). The V gene end was trimmed by 2 bases and the J gene end by 5 bases; junction bases not matched to a gene: 6. This CDR3 spans 15 amino acids.

Written as DNA, the CDR3 is TGTGCCAGCAGCTTACTTGTAATTAGGGGGAATGGCTACACCTTC. This gives the protein CASSLLVIRGNGYTF. V and J are TRBV7-9 and TRBJ1-2; D may be TRBD1 (6 bases). Deletions cut 2 bases from V and 6 bases from J, with 16 bases between. The CDR3 spans 15 residues. Germline CDR1 is SEHNR and CDR2 is FQNEAQ (reference sequence).

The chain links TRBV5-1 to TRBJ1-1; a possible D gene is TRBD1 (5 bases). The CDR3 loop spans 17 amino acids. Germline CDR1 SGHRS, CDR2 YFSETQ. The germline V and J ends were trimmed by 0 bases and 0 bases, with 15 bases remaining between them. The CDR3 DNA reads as TGCGCCAGCAGCTTGGTGGGAGGAGGGGTTATGAACACTGAAGCTTTCTTT. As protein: CASSLVGGGVMNTEAFF.

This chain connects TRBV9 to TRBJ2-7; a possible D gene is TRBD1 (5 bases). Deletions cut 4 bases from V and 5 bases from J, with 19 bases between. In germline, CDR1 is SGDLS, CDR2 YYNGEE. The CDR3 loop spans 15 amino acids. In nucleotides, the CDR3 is TGTGCCAGCAGCACGACTGGGGCCTGGTATAACGAGCAGTACTTC. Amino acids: CASSTTGAWYNEQYF.

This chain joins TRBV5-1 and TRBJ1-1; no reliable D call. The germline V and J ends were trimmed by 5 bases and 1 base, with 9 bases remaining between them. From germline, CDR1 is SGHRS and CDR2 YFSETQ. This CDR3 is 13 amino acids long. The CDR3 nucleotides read TGCGCCAGCAGGTTTCAGGAGAACACTGAAGCTTTCTTT. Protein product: CASRFQENTEAFF.

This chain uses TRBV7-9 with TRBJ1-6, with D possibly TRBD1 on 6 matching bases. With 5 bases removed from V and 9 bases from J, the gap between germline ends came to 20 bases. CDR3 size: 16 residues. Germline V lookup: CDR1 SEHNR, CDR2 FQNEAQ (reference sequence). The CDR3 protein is CASSVQGSSVISPLHF. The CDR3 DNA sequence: TGTGCCAGCAGCGTACAGGGTTCGTCCGTAATTTCACCCCTCCACTTT.

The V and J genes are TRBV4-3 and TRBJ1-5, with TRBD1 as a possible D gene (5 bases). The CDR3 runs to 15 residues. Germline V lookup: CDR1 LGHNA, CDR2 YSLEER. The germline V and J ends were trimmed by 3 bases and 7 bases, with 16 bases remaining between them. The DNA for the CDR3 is TGCGCCAGCAGCCAGGCCCTCCGGGGGGAGCAGCCCCAGCATTTT. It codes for CASSQALRGEQPQHF.

CDR3 DNA: TGTGCCAGCGTTTGGACTAGCGGGGGTGGGGAGACCCAGTACTTC. This encodes CASVWTSGGGETQYF. This sequence joins TRBV2 and TRBJ2-5; TRBD2 matches at 13 bases. V shed 8 bases, J shed 5 bases, and the junction held 8 bases outside the gene matches. This CDR3 contains 15 residues. The germline V gene encodes CDR1 SNHLY and CDR2 FYNNEI.

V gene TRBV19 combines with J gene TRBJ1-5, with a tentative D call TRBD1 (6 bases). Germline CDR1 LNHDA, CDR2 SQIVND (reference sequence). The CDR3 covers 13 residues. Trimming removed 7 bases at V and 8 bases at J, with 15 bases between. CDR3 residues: CASTKGDREPQHF. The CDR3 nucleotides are TGTGCCAGTACTAAGGGGGACCGGGAGCCCCAGCATTTT.